This note documents a single T cell receptor beta chain sequence. Its target is unknown. Germline V gives CDR1 SGHRS, CDR2 YFSETQ. This CDR3 region has 15 residues. Trimming pared 4 bases from V and 6 bases from J, leaving 17 bases between. Alongside a J-beta primer mix, a sample-barcoded 5' primer served in a second PCR lasting about 7 to 12 cycles. TCRdb recomputed calls from the 5' RACE reads with MiXCR, one row per CDR3 protein. Counted here are 2 million or so distinct CDR3 sequences, around 50% occurring once; the ten biggest clones make up roughly 2.1%. These data come from a study of blood T cells in healthy people across ages. Overall study findings and caveats: Getting older went along with TCR beta diversity per million T cells dropping roughly linearly.

It was roughly 10 milliliters of peripheral blood that were drawn from each donor. The receptor was derived from a middle-aged woman in good health. The sequenced material came from blood. This chain connects TRBV5-1 to TRBJ2-1, with D perhaps matching TRBD2 (6 bases). The CDR3 nucleotides read TGCGCCAGCAGCCTCGATAGCGGTTCCGGCAATGAGCAGTTCTTC. This sequence encodes CASSLDSGSGNEQFF. The full variable domain, with the rest looked up from reference TRBV5-1 and TRBJ2-1, is KAGVTQTPRYLIKTRGQQVTLSCSPISGHRSVSWYQQTPGQGLQFLFEYFSETQRNKGNFPGRFSGRQFSNSRSEMNVSTLELGDSALYLCASSLDSGSGNEQFFGPGTRLTVL.